The 32 T cell receptor beta chains given below trace back to one sample, sequenced in a study of CD8+CD57+ T cells in acquired aplastic anemia. Genomic DNA templated the TCR beta VDJ and CDR3 profiling. One entry per CDR3 protein results from TCRdb running MiXCR on the reads. This sample has some 130,000 distinct CDR3 sequences, with around two fifths found just once. Sequenced sample: sorted CD4+, CD8+, or CD8+CD57+ T cells (not recorded which) from PBMCs. Source of these receptors: a human donor in good health, serving as a control.

This clonotype was observed at least ten times. The CDR3 loop reads CASSIQAGAYNEQFF. The CDR3 bases are TGTGCCAGTAGTATTCAGGCAGGGGCATACAATGAGCAGTTCTTC. V usage is TRBV19 and J usage is TRBJ2-1; the D gene is possibly TRBD1 (6 bases). V was clipped by 3 bases and J by 4 bases, with 13 bases between them. The CDR3 runs 15 residues. Germline CDR1 and CDR2: LNHDA and SQIVND (reference sequence).

This clonotype was seen ten or more times. The chain is built from TRBV19 and TRBJ1-1; D uncertain. This CDR3 has 13 residues. The ends were cut back, 4 bases at V and 6 bases at J, with 12 bases in the middle. CDR1 is LNHDA, CDR2 SQIVND, per germline (reference sequence). The CDR3 here is CASSTHGYAEAFF. CDR3 bases: TGTGCCAGTAGTACGCACGGGTACGCTGAAGCTTTCTTT.

This clonotype has at least ten counts. The rearrangement uses TRBV19 and TRBJ1-1; 7 nucleotides line up with TRBD1. Germline loops: CDR1 LNHDA, CDR2 SQIVND (reference sequence). V trimming: 4 bases; J trimming: 0 bases; junction bases outside the gene matches: 11. The CDR3 has 17 residues. The DNA for the CDR3 is TGTGCCAGTAGTAGCATCCCGGGACAGAGAATGAACACTGAAGCTTTCTTT. This gives the protein CASSSIPGQRMNTEAFF.

This chain joins TRBV10-3 and TRBJ1-5; D gene ambiguous. The CDR3 is made up of 13 amino acids. V lost 4 bases to trimming and J lost 4 bases, with 8 bases between them. CDR1 and CDR2 from the germline V gene are ENHRY and SYGVKD. CDR3 sequence: CAISARGNQPQHF. In DNA, the CDR3 is TGTGCCATCAGTGCAAGAGGGAATCAGCCCCAGCATTTT.

The rearrangement joins TRBV10-3 to TRBJ1-2; 10 nucleotides align to TRBD1. CDR1 is ENHRY and CDR2 is SYGVKD in the germline V gene. V trimming: 4 bases; J trimming: 8 bases; junction bases outside the gene matches: 4. The CDR3 loop spans 13 amino acids. The CDR3 DNA reads TGTGCCATCAGTGGACAGGGGGCAGTAGGCTACACCTTC. Its translation is CAISGQGAVGYTF.

With respect to this clonotype: Given a much more abundant clone one base away, this may be a read error. The gene calls are TRBV6-1 and TRBJ1-1, with unresolved D. Between the trimmed V and J ends, which lost 7 bases and 2 bases, there was a span of 11 bases. This CDR3 region has 13 residues. Per germline, CDR1 MNHNS and CDR2 SASEGT. The CDR3 reads CASIGRLNTEAFF. CDR3 nucleotides: TGTGCCAGCATCGGACGGTTAAACACTGAAGCTTTCTTT.

In nucleotides, the CDR3 is TGTGCCATCAGTGGGGGACAGGGGCAGACGCTGGGCACTGAAGCTTTCTTT. The encoded protein is CAISGGQGQTLGTEAFF. The chain links TRBV10-3 to TRBJ1-1; 10 bases map to TRBD1. This CDR3 contains 17 residues. Looked up from germline, CDR1 is ENHRY and CDR2 is SYGVKD. The ends lost 4 bases at V and 4 bases at J; junction bases unmatched: 12.

This clonotype showed up many times. The gene calls are TRBV10-1 and TRBJ2-3, with 8 nucleotides matching TRBD1. CDR3 length: 15 residues. Germline assignment: CDR1 WNHNN and CDR2 SYGVQD (reference sequence). Germline trimming cut 6 bases from V and 6 bases from J; bases unmatched to any gene: 11. In nucleotides, the CDR3 is TGCGCCAGCAGCCAAGCCGGGACAGGTTTTGATACGCAGTATTTT. It encodes CASSQAGTGFDTQYF.

This clonotype was seen repeatedly, ten times or more. The chain uses TRBV14 and TRBJ2-6; D is possibly TRBD2 (5 bases). The ends were cut back, 0 bases at V and 0 bases at J, with 15 bases in the middle. Germline lookup yields CDR1 SGHDN and CDR2 FVKESK. This CDR3 comprises 19 residues. The CDR3 spells CASSQEKGLGVSGANVLTF. The CDR3, as DNA: TGTGCCAGCAGCCAAGAAAAGGGCCTCGGGGTCTCTGGGGCCAACGTCCTGACTTTC.

Ten or more counts support this clonotype. The rearrangement joins TRBV27 to TRBJ1-2, with D tentatively TRBD1 (5 bases). Germline CDR1 reads MNHEY; CDR2 reads SMNVEV (reference sequence). V shed 11 bases and J shed 8 bases, with 18 bases lying between them. This CDR3 contains 12 residues. As DNA, the CDR3 is TGTGCCGTAGGGAGGGACCGAGGGGGCTACACCTTC. Its translation: CAVGRDRGGYTF.

There are a few counts of this clonotype. The rearrangement joins TRBV6-1 to TRBJ1-5; maybe TRBD1 (5 bases). The V and J ends lost 6 bases and 3 bases respectively, with 15 bases between them. There are 15 residues in the CDR3. Germline V gene data show CDR1 as MNHNS and CDR2 as SASEGT. The CDR3 DNA reads as TGTGCCAGCAGGGGGCACAGGAGATTCAATCAGCCCCAGCATTTT. Protein: CASRGHRRFNQPQHF.

This clonotype was observed at least ten times. The J gene is TRBJ1-1, the V gene TRBV20-1, with a possible D match to TRBD1 (5 bases). V gave up 1 base and J gave up 0 bases, with 9 bases separating them. The CDR3 is made up of 14 amino acids. The germline gives CDR1 DFQATT, CDR2 SNEGSKA (reference sequence). The CDR3 bases are TGCAGTGCTAGAGGGGGGGGGGTGAACACTGAAGCTTTCTTT. Translating gives CSARGGGVNTEAFF.

There are many counts of this clonotype. V usage is TRBV19 and J usage is TRBJ2-1; 7 bases are a match to TRBD1. Germline V gene data show CDR1 as LNHDA and CDR2 as SQIVND (reference sequence). The V segment lost 3 bases and the J segment 3 bases; nucleotides outside the gene matches: 5. The CDR3 is made up of 15 amino acids. The CDR3 bases are TGTGCCAGTAGTATTAGTCAGGGGGTCTACAATGAGCAGTTCTTC. Its protein is CASSISQGVYNEQFF.

The chain has TRBV5-1 and TRBJ1-2, with D maybe TRBD1 (6 bases). V dropped 0 bases and J dropped 6 bases, with 12 bases sitting between them. There are 14 residues in the CDR3. The germline V gene has CDR1 SGHRS and CDR2 YFSETQ. The CDR3 DNA is TGCGCCAGCAGCTTGGGTTTGTCAGGGGATGGCTACACCTTC. Protein product: CASSLGLSGDGYTF.

On this clonotype: A much larger clone sits a single nucleotide away, making a read error possible. The rearrangement joins TRBV11-1 to TRBJ2-2; D not certain. This CDR3 comprises 17 residues. The V gene lost 11 bases and the J gene lost 0 bases, with 22 bases spanning the gap. Germline CDR1 and CDR2: SGHAT and FQDESV (reference sequence). CDR3 DNA: TGTGCCGGCACCTCTACGGCACGGGCGGCGAACACCGGGGAGCTGTTTTTT. This encodes CAGTSTARAANTGELFF. Looking up the rest from reference TRBV11-1 and TRBJ2-2 gives the full variable domain: EAEVAQSPRYKITEKSQAVAFWCDPISGHATLYWYRQILGQGPELLVQFQDESVVDDSQLPKDRFSAERLKGVDSTLKIQPAELGDSAMYLCAGTSTARAANTGELFFGEGSRLTVL.

Notes on this clonotype: At one end, the junction sequence differs from germline, possibly due to a read error. The chain recombines TRBV6-4 with TRBJ2-3, with D possibly being TRBD1 (6 bases). The CDR3 is 14 amino acids. Germline CDR1 is MRHNA and CDR2 is SNTAGT. The DNA of the CDR3 is TGTGCCAGCAGTGACAGGGGGAGCACAGATACGCGGTATTTT. The encoded protein is CASSDRGSTDTRYF.

This clonotype was seen ten or more times. The chain combines TRBV9 with TRBJ1-5; unclear D gene. The CDR3 has 13 amino acids. Germline V gene sequence: CDR1 SGDLS, CDR2 YYNGEE. The V end lost 0 bases, the J end lost 5 bases, and 6 bases lay between the germline ends. CDR3 amino acids: CASSVDADQPQHF. CDR3 nucleotides: TGTGCCAGCAGCGTAGATGCAGATCAGCCCCAGCATTTT.

This chain connects TRBV7-2 to TRBJ1-1, with D possibly TRBD1 on 6 matching bases. Germline V gene sequence: CDR1 SGHTA, CDR2 FQGNSA. The CDR3 runs to 14 residues. V lost 5 bases to trimming and J lost 4 bases, with 14 bases between them. The CDR3, as DNA: TGTGCCAGCAGCCCCCGACAGGCCCGCACTGAAGCTTTCTTT. This codes for CASSPRQARTEAFF.

This clonotype has at least ten counts. J is TRBJ1-1 and V is TRBV12-3 or TRBV12-4; unclear D gene. The CDR3 totals 13 residues. V was pared by 6 bases and J by 3 bases, with 11 bases between. The chain's CDR3 is CASRSTRDTEAFF. CDR3 coding DNA: TGTGCCAGCAGATCTACAAGGGACACTGAAGCTTTCTTT.

The chain joins TRBV19 to TRBJ2-3; perhaps TRBD2 as D (6 bases). Looked up from germline, CDR1 is LNHDA and CDR2 is SQIVND (reference sequence). The CDR3 spans 15 residues. V was pared by 5 bases and J by 4 bases, with 16 bases between. The CDR3 reads CASSGVGEVADTQYF. CDR3 bases: TGTGCCAGTAGTGGGGTCGGGGAGGTCGCAGATACGCAGTATTTT. The full variable domain, in which reference TRBV19 and TRBJ2-3 provide the parts outside the CDR3, is DGGITQSPKYLFRKEGQNVTLSCEQNLNHDAMYWYRQDPGQGLRLIYYSQIVNDFQKGDIAEGYSVSREKKESFPLTVTSAQKNPTAFYLCASSGVGEVADTQYFGPGTRLTVL.

Worth noting for this clonotype: Because it lacks the conserved phenylalanine or tryptophan at the end, this CDR3 is likely a read error. The chain uses TRBV25-1 and TRBJ2-3; 7 bases map to TRBD2. V shed 0 bases, J shed 4 bases, and the junction held 1 base outside the gene matches. The CDR3 loop spans 14 amino acids. Germline V gene sequence: CDR1 MGHDK, CDR2 SYGVNS. Here the CDR3 DNA reads TGTGCCAGCAGTGAATACGGACTAGCAGATACGCAGTATTTA. This encodes CASSEYGLADTQYL.

About this clonotype: Compared with germline, one end of the junction differs, possibly owing to a read error. The gene calls are TRBV2 and TRBJ1-3; D possibly corresponds to TRBD1 (5 bases). The CDR3 runs 13 residues. Germline V gene lookup returns CDR1 SNHLY and CDR2 FYNNEI. The CDR3 region is CASRGTVGDTIYF. The CDR3 DNA reads TGTGCCAGCAGGGGGACGGTTGGAGACACCATATATTTT.

The chain couples TRBV6-7 to TRBJ2-7; perhaps TRBD1 as D (5 bases). TRBV6-7 is an ORF; its function is uncertain. CDR3 length: 15 residues. The ends were cut back, 8 bases at V and 4 bases at J, with 21 bases in the middle. The CDR3 spells CASSPQRQPRYEQYF. The CDR3 region has the DNA TGTGCCAGCTCACCACAAAGACAGCCCCGATACGAGCAGTACTTC.

Comment on this clonotype: Germline is not matched at one junction end, which may reflect a read error. The chain uses TRBV6-1 and TRBJ1-2; the D is unclear. Germline V gene sequence: CDR1 MNHNS, CDR2 SASEGT. The CDR3 covers 15 residues. CDR3 protein: CAGSEAARFLYGYTF. CDR3 in DNA: TGTGCCGGCAGTGAAGCGGCCAGGTTTCTCTATGGCTACACCTTC.

As regards this clonotype: This may be a read error: a much more frequent sequence differs by one nucleotide. This chain uses TRBV7-6 with TRBJ1-4, with unresolved D. Per germline, CDR1 SGHVS and CDR2 FNYEAQ. This CDR3 spans 15 amino acids. V was clipped by 3 bases and J by 7 bases, with 15 bases between them. This CDR3 is CASSLFFGSAEKLFF. The CDR3 bases are TGTGCCAGCAGCTTGTTTTTCGGAAGCGCTGAAAAACTGTTTTTT.

As to this clonotype: The junction does not match germline at one end; this may be a read error. The genes are TRBV25-1 and TRBJ1-2; no definite D call. The CDR3 runs to 13 residues. CDR1 and CDR2 (germline): MGHDK, SYGVNS. The CDR3 is CASGESGLYGYTF. The CDR3 DNA sequence: TGTGCCAGCGGTGAGTCTGGGTTATATGGCTACACCTTC.

In this sample, this clonotype turned up many times. V is TRBV20-1 and J is TRBJ2-7; the match to TRBD1 covers 9 bases. V shed 4 bases and J 0 bases; nucleotides not matched to a gene: 1. There are 13 residues in the CDR3. CDR1 DFQATT and CDR2 SNEGSKA come from the germline V gene (reference sequence). CDR3 nucleotides: TGCAGTGCTATGACAGGGGGCTCCTACGAGCAGTACTTC. Encoded protein: CSAMTGGSYEQYF.

As concerns this clonotype: This may stem from a read error, because a much larger clone lies one nucleotide away. The J gene is TRBJ1-3, the V gene TRBV5-1, with 9 bases identical to TRBD1. The germline V gene encodes CDR1 SGHRS and CDR2 YFSETQ. The CDR3 sequence is 15 residues long. The CDR3 sequence is CASSEQGANGHTIYF. The CDR3 bases are TGCGCCAGCAGCGAACAGGGGGCTAATGGACACACCATATATTTT. Full variable domain (remainder filled in from reference TRBV5-1 and TRBJ1-3): KAGVTQTPRYLIKTRGQQVTLSCSPISGHRSVSWYQQTPGQGLQFLFEYFSETQRNKGNFPGRFSGRQFSNSRSEMNVSTLELGDSALYLCASSEQGANGHTIYFGEGSWLTVV.

This clonotype was recorded at least ten times. This chain uses TRBV27 with TRBJ1-2; D possibly corresponds to TRBD1 (5 bases). The germline V and J ends were trimmed by 5 bases and 2 bases, with 12 bases remaining between them. This CDR3 is built from 14 residues. Germline values: CDR1 MNHEY, CDR2 SMNVEV (reference sequence). CDR3 amino acids: CASSRMGGNYGYTF. The DNA for the CDR3 is TGTGCCAGCAGTCGGATGGGGGGAAACTATGGCTACACCTTC.

As for this clonotype: The final CDR3 position lacks the conserved phenylalanine or tryptophan, pointing to a likely read error. The chain carries TRBV5-1 and TRBJ2-1, with D perhaps being TRBD1 or TRBD2 (5 bases each). The germline V gene has CDR1 SGHRS and CDR2 YFSETQ. The V end lost 0 bases, the J end lost 10 bases, and 20 bases lay between the germline ends. This CDR3 comprises 16 residues. The DNA for the CDR3 is TGCGCCAGCAGCTTGGTTTACGGGACCCCCAAGGGGGAGCAGTTCTCC. Translating gives CASSLVYGTPKGEQFS.

This clonotype has at least ten counts. This rearrangement joins TRBV20-1 to TRBJ2-7, with 9 bases aligning to TRBD1. There are 14 residues in the CDR3. Germline CDR1 is DFQATT and CDR2 is SNEGSKA (reference sequence). The V and J ends lost 6 bases and 2 bases, in that order; junction bases with no gene match: 8. The CDR3 loop reads CSAPGQGKPYEQYF. The CDR3 DNA sequence: TGCAGTGCCCCGGGACAGGGTAAACCCTACGAGCAGTACTTC.

J is TRBJ2-7 and V is TRBV15, with D tentatively TRBD1 (6 bases). Germline lookup yields CDR1 LNHNV and CDR2 YYDKDF (reference sequence). Trimming pared 0 bases from V and 1 base from J, leaving 10 bases between. This CDR3 is built from 15 residues. CDR3 region: CATSRDNRESYEQYF. CDR3 DNA: TGTGCCACCAGCAGAGATAACAGGGAATCCTACGAGCAGTACTTC.